One sample yielded the 15 T cell receptor beta chains listed below, sequenced in a study of blood T cell repertoires in COVID-19 (TCRdb year 2020). Receptor libraries were prepared by the immunoSEQ multiplex PCR assay. What TCRdb holds here is the immuneACCESS table cut down to in-frame rearrangements. Part of the clones is not present; checked against another copy, under half of the missing clones reflect an unresolved V gene, and the others are unexplained. In all, the sample holds under 140,000 clones, and almost 80% of those were seen once. About a sixth of the sample belongs to the ten largest clones. The material sequenced was peripheral blood. The source of these receptors is a woman aged 80 or older with active or convalescent COVID-19.

J is TRBJ2-3 and V is TRBV7-7; D may be TRBD2 (5 bases). This CDR3 is built from 15 residues. Germline V gene data show CDR1 as SSHAT and CDR2 as FNYEAQ (reference sequence). V shed 1 base and J shed 2 bases, with 10 bases lying between them. CDR3 protein: CASSLGRGLTDTQYF. The DNA of the CDR3 is TGTGCCAGCAGCTTAGGGCGCGGGCTCACAGATACGCAGTATTTT.

The V gene is TRBV5-8, the J gene TRBJ1-2; D remains ambiguous. The length of the CDR3 is 12 residues. Germline V gene data show CDR1 as SGHTS and CDR2 as YDEGEE. Trimming took 0 bases from V and 6 from J, leaving 6 bases between them. The CDR3 DNA follows: TGTGCCAGCAGCTTGGTACTTAATGGCTACACCTTC. It yields the protein CASSLVLNGYTF.

V gene TRBV7-6 combines with J gene TRBJ2-1, with D perhaps TRBD2 (6 bases). The V end lost 5 bases, the J end lost 0 bases, and 14 bases lay between the germline ends. The CDR3 consists of 16 residues. In germline, CDR1 is SGHVS, CDR2 FNYEAQ. Written as DNA, the CDR3 is TGTGCCAGCAGCACGGGCGCGGGAAGCTCCTACAATGAGCAGTTCTTC. It codes for CASSTGAGSSYNEQFF.

The genes are TRBV5-4 and TRBJ2-5, with 10 bases aligning to TRBD1. Looked up from germline, CDR1 is SGHNT and CDR2 is YYREEE (reference sequence). This CDR3 contains 16 residues. With 4 bases clipped from V and 5 bases from J, the junction kept 11 bases outside the gene matches. In DNA form, the CDR3 reads TGTGCCAGCAGCAGCCGACAGGGGGCGATGGGGGAGACCCAGTACTTC. It yields the protein CASSSRQGAMGETQYF.

The V gene is TRBV9, the J gene TRBJ2-2; TRBD1 aligns across 7 bases. This CDR3 has 15 amino acids. Germline V gives CDR1 SGDLS, CDR2 YYNGEE. The ends lost 0 bases at V and 5 bases at J; junction bases unmatched: 4. CDR3 bases: TGTGCCAGCAGCGTAGGTCCAGGGGGTACCGGGGAGCTGTTTTTT. This encodes CASSVGPGGTGELFF. Full variable domain (missing parts from reference TRBV9 and TRBJ2-2): DSGVTQTPKHLITATGQRVTLRCSPRSGDLSVYWYQQSLDQGLQFLIQYYNGEERAKGNILERFSAQQFPDLHSELNLSSLELGDSALYFCASSVGPGGTGELFFGEGSRLTVL.

The CDR3 DNA is TGTGCCAGCAGTAACAATGCGGCGGGAGAAGAGACCCAGTACTTC. Its protein is CASSNNAAGEETQYF. The J gene is TRBJ2-5, the V gene TRBV28; 7 bases agree with TRBD2. The trim removed 5 bases at V and 3 bases at J, leaving 9 bases unmatched. Germline V gene lookup returns CDR1 MDHEN and CDR2 SYDVKM. This CDR3 comprises 15 residues.

V is TRBV6-2 or TRBV6-3 and J is TRBJ2-1; 12 bases align to TRBD2. The germline V gene encodes CDR1 MNHEY and CDR2 SVGEGT. The J segment lost 8 bases and the V segment lost 5 bases, leaving 10 bases of the junction unmatched. The CDR3 loop spans 16 amino acids. CDR3: CASSGRLAGAIYEQFF. As DNA, the CDR3 is TGTGCCAGCAGTGGCAGACTAGCGGGAGCTATCTATGAGCAGTTCTTC.

The gene calls are TRBV7-9 and TRBJ1-4, with D hard to call. CDR1 is SEHNR, CDR2 FQNEAQ, per germline (reference sequence). This CDR3 region has 13 residues. With 2 bases removed from V and 6 bases from J, the gap between germline ends came to 7 bases. CDR3 in amino acids: CASSLRGDEKLFF. CDR3 in DNA: TGTGCCAGCAGCTTAAGAGGCGATGAAAAACTGTTTTTT.

This chain uses TRBV27 with TRBJ1-5, with D uncertain. This CDR3 has 15 amino acids. V was pared by 5 bases and J by 0 bases, with 11 bases between. Germline lookup yields CDR1 MNHEY and CDR2 SMNVEV (reference sequence). The DNA of the CDR3 is TGTGCCAGCAGTCACGAGGCTTATAGCAATCAGCCCCAGCATTTT. Its protein product is CASSHEAYSNQPQHF.

The V gene is TRBV28, the J gene TRBJ2-1; 9 bases are shared with TRBD2. This CDR3 contains 15 residues. Germline values: CDR1 MDHEN, CDR2 SYDVKM. The V and J ends lost 2 bases and 11 bases, in that order; junction bases with no gene match: 10. CDR3 loop: CASSLPLAGTMKQFF. As DNA, the CDR3 is TGTGCCAGCAGTTTACCCCTAGCGGGGACAATGAAGCAGTTCTTC.

This chain joins TRBV11-2 and TRBJ1-2, with D unclear. Between the trimmed V and J ends, which lost 5 bases and 8 bases, there was a span of 18 bases. CDR1 is SGHAT, CDR2 FQNNGV, per germline. This CDR3 contains 14 residues. The CDR3 reads CASSPMGGAGGYTF. CDR3 nucleotides: TGTGCCAGCAGCCCCATGGGCGGTGCGGGCGGCTACACCTTC.

The chain is built from TRBV12-3 or TRBV12-4 and TRBJ2-7; maybe TRBD2 (6 bases). The CDR3 runs 13 residues. V lost 3 bases and J 3 bases, leaving 9 bases between the germline ends. CDR3 DNA: TGTGCCAGCAGTTTCCAGGGAGGCTACGAGCAGTACTTC. This translates into CASSFQGGYEQYF.

V usage is TRBV18 and J usage is TRBJ2-4; tentative D call: TRBD2 (5 bases). Germline CDR1 and CDR2: KGHSH and LQKENI. CDR3 length: 14 amino acids. V shed 3 bases and J shed 8 bases, with 14 bases lying between them. In nucleotides, the CDR3 is TGTGCCAGCTCACCCCCGGCTGGGAGCGACATTCAGTACTTC. As protein: CASSPPAGSDIQYF.

V is TRBV5-4 and J is TRBJ2-7; 8 bases are shared with TRBD1. This CDR3 has 15 residues. Germline-derived CDR1 and CDR2 are SGHNT and YYREEE (reference sequence). V lost 4 bases, J lost 3 bases, and 9 bases stayed unmatched. CDR3 sequence reads: CASSTDRGTFYEQYF. CDR3 sequence (DNA): TGTGCCAGCAGCACCGACAGGGGTACTTTCTACGAGCAGTACTTC.

DNA of the CDR3: TGTGCCAGCAGCGTAGCTCTGCAGGCCCGCTCCTACGAGCAGTACTTC. This gives the protein CASSVALQARSYEQYF. The chain carries TRBV9 and TRBJ2-7; D call uncertain. The CDR3 extends over 16 amino acids. Germline V gives CDR1 SGDLS, CDR2 YYNGEE. The germline V and J ends were trimmed by 0 bases and 0 bases, with 13 bases remaining between them.